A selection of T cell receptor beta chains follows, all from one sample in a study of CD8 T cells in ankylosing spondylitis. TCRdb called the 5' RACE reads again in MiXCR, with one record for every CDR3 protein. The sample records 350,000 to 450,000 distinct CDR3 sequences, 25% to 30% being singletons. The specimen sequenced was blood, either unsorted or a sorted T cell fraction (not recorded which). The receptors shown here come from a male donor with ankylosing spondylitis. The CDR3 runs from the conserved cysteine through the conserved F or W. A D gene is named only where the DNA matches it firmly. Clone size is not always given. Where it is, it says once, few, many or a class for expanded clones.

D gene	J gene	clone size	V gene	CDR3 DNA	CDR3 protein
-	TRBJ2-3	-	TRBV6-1	TGTGCCAGCAGCCCAATACAGGTTCCCACAGATACGCAGTATTTT	CASSPIQVPTDTQYF
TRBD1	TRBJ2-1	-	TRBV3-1	TGTGCCAGCAGCCAAGAAAACGAGGGGACAGAGTACAATGAGCAGTTCTTC	CASSQENEGTEYNEQFF
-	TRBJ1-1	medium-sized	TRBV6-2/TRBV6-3	TGTGCCAGCAGTTCCCACTATACCCAGGGGACTGAAGCTTTCTTT	CASSSHYTQGTEAFF
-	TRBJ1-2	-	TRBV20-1	TGCAGTGCTAGGATAGGAGACTATGGCTACACCTTC	CSARIGDYGYTF
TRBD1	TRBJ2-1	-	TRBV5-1	TGCGCCAGCAGCGAAAGGGGGCCATACAATGAGCAGTTCTTC	CASSERGPYNEQFF
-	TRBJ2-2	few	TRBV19	TGTGCCAGTAGTATATGGGGGGCGGACACCGGGGAGCTGTTTTTT	CASSIWGADTGELFF
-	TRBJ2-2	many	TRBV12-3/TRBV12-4	TGTGCCAGCAGTGTCGAGGAACCCGGGGAGCTGTTTTTT	CASSVEEPGELFF
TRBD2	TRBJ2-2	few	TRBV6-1	TGTGCCAGCAGTAAGGGACTAGCGGGAGATTTGTCCGGGGAGCTGTTTTTT	CASSKGLAGDLSGELFF
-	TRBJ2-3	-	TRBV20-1	TGCAGTGCTAACCAGCGGAGCACAGATACGCAGTATTTT	CSANQRSTDTQYF
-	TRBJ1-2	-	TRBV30	TGTGCCTGGAGTGTACTAGGAGGGGCGATTGGCTACACCTTC	CAWSVLGGAIGYTF
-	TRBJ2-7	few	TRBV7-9	TGTGCCAGCAGCTTAGTGTTCGCGGTACGTCACGAGCAGTACTTC	CASSLVFAVRHEQYF
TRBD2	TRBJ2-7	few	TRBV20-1	TGCAGTTACTCCAGGGCGGGAGCGGAGGGCGAGCAGTACTTC	CSYSRAGAEGEQYF
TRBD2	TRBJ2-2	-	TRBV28	TGTGCCGGAACTAGCGGGAGCACACAGGAGCTGTTTTTT	CAGTSGSTQELFF
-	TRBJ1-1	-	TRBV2	TGTGCCAGCAGCAAGGGGATCCCAGCTAAAGCTTTCTTT	CASSKGIPAKAFF
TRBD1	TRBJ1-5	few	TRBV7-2	TGTGCCAGCAGCTTAGCCGGGACAGGGCAACAGCCCCAGCATTTT	CASSLAGTGQQPQHF
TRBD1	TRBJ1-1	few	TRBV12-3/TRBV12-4	TGTGCCAGCAGTCGAGGGACAGGGGGCTCCACTGAAGCTTTCTTT	CASSRGTGGSTEAFF
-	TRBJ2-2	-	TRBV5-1	TGCGCCAGCACCCCCGGGGCAGCGAACACCGGGGAGCTGTTTTTT	CASTPGAANTGELFF
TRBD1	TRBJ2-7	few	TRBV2	TGTGCCAGCAGCCCTCGGACAGGTTTAGACTACGAGCAGTACTTC	CASSPRTGLDYEQYF
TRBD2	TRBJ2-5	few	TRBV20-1	TGCAGTGCCCCCCGACAGGCTAGCGGGATGGGGACCCAGTACTTC	CSAPRQASGMGTQYF
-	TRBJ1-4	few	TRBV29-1	TGCAGCGTTTCGCAGGCAACTAATGAAAAACTGTTTTTT	CSVSQATNEKLFF
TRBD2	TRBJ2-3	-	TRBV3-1	TGTGCCAGCAGCCAAGACCTAGCGGCAGATACGCAGTATTTT	CASSQDLAADTQYF
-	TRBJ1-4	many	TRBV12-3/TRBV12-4	TGTGCCAGCAGTTTACGGGCAGCTGCAACTAATGAAAAACTGTTTTTT	CASSLRAAATNEKLFF
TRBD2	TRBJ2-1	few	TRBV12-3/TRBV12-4	TGTGCCAGCAGCCCCACCCTTAGGACTAGCTTTTACAATGAGCAGTTCTTC	CASSPTLRTSFYNEQFF
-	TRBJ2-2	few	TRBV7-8	TGTGCCAGCAGCTTTGGCACCGGGGAGCTGTTTTTT	CASSFGTGELFF
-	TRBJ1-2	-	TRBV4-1	TGCGCCAGCAGTCAAGAAGACCGGCGAGGCTACACCTTC	CASSQEDRRGYTF
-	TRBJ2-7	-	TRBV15	TGTGCCACCAGCAGAGATGTTACCTACGAGCAGTACTTC	CATSRDVTYEQYF
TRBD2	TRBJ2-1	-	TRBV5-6	TGTGCCAGCAGCTGTCTAGCGGGTCCCACACCCACTTACAATGAGCAGTTCTTC	CASSCLAGPTPTYNEQFF
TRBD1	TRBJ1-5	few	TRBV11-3	TGTGCCAGCAGCTTATCCCACACAGGGGCGAGCAATCAGCCCCAGCATTTT	CASSLSHTGASNQPQHF
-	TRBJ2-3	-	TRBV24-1	TGTGCCACCAGTGATTTGCGGCCAACCCAAAAGACAGATACGCAGTATTTT	CATSDLRPTQKTDTQYF
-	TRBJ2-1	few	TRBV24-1	TGTGCCACCAGTGATCCCAGGGGTTTGCAGAATGAGCAGTTCTTC	CATSDPRGLQNEQFF
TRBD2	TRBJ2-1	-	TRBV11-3	TGTGCCAGCAGCTCCCTGGGAGCGGGAGAAGGGTATGAGCAGTTCTTC	CASSSLGAGEGYEQFF
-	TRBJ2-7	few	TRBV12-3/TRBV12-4	TGTGCCAGCAGTTTCCGGGATCGGAGGTGGGAGCAGTACTTC	CASSFRDRRWEQYF
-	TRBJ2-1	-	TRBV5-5	TGTGCCAGCAGCTTGCGAGCTAGCTTATTGTTCAGCTACAATGAGCAGTTCTTC	CASSLRASLLFSYNEQFF
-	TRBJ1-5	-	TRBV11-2	TGTGCCAGCAGAGAAGGGAGAGGGGGTCGTTATCAGCCCCAGCATTTT	CASREGRGGRYQPQHF
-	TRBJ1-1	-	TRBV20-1	TGCAGTGCTCTACGGACATTAGAGGCTTTCTTT	CSALRTLEAFF
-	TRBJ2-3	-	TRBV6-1	TGTGCCAGCAGTGATTTGGGAGTCGGTACGCAGTATTTT	CASSDLGVGTQYF
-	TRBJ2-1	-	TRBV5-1	TGCGCCAGCAGCTCCTTGGACGGATACAATGAGCAGTTCTTC	CASSSLDGYNEQFF
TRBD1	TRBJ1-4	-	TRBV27	TGTGCCAGCAGAACAGGGGTGACCGAAAAACTGTTTTTT	CASRTGVTEKLFF
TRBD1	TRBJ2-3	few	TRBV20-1	TGCAGTGCTCTCAGAGGGGGCGCAGATACGCAGTATTTT	CSALRGGADTQYF
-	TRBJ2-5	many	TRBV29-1	TGCAGCGTCGGCGGCAGACTCCAAGAGACCCAGTACTTC	CSVGGRLQETQYF
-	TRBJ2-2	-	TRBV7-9	TGTGCCAGCAGCACGGGAGTCGCCCGGGAGCTGTTTTTT	CASSTGVARELFF
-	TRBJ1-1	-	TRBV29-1	TGCAGCGTCACAGACGGAACCCAGTGGGCTTTCTTT	CSVTDGTQWAFF
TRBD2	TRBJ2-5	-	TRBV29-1	TGCAGCGTTGAGGGAGTAGCGGGAGAGACCCAGTACTTC	CSVEGVAGETQYF
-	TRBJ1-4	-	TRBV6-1	TGTGCCAGCACCTACAGTGGAGCGACTAATGAAAAACTGTTTTTT	CASTYSGATNEKLFF
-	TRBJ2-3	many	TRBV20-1	TGCAGTGCTAGCCCCGGTCGGGATACGCAGTATTTT	CSASPGRDTQYF
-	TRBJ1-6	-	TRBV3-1	TGTGCCAGCAGCCGACCCATGAGGGGACTTTCAACATCCGGCGGTTCACCCCTCCACTTT	CASSRPMRGLSTSGGSPLHF